The 9 T cell receptor beta chains in this list originate from one sample, sequenced in a study of blood T cells in healthy people across ages. Next came a second PCR, run for about 7 to 12 cycles, which used a sample-barcoded 5' primer along with a J-beta primer mix. TCRdb reprocessed the 5' RACE reads with MiXCR, giving one entry per CDR3 protein. The data contain about 640,000 distinct CDR3 sequences, 40% to 50% of them singletons. The specimen sequenced was blood. The source is an elderly man in good health.

The V call is TRBV4-3, the J call TRBJ1-2; D call uncertain. This CDR3 comprises 13 residues. V lost 0 bases and J 8 bases, leaving 10 bases between the germline ends. Looked up from germline, CDR1 is LGHNA and CDR2 is YSLEER. For the CDR3, the DNA is TGCGCCAGCAGCCAAGAAACCAGGAGCGGCTACACCTTC. Encoded protein: CASSQETRSGYTF.

For this clonotype: At one end the junction does not follow the germline gene, possibly because of a read error. This sequence joins TRBV4-3 and TRBJ1-2, with a weak D call TRBD1 (6 bases). There are 16 residues in the CDR3. Per the germline V gene, CDR1 is LGHNA and CDR2 is YSLEER. This CDR3 is CAGSQDGGLEGYGYTF. The CDR3 DNA sequence: TGCGCCGGCAGCCAAGATGGGGGGCTAGAAGGCTATGGCTACACCTTC.

The chain joins TRBV6-6 to TRBJ1-2; weak D call: TRBD1 (5 bases). Between the trimmed V and J ends, which lost 6 bases and 2 bases, there was a span of 16 bases. CDR3 length equals 15 residues. CDR1 is MNHNY and CDR2 is SVGAGI in the germline V gene (reference sequence). The CDR3 reads CASRIDSRVNYGYTF. As DNA, the CDR3 is TGTGCCAGCAGGATCGACAGCCGAGTAAACTATGGCTACACCTTC.

This clonotype was seen a single time. The J gene is TRBJ2-2, the V gene TRBV9; TRBD2 is a possible D gene (6 bases). The V and J ends lost 0 bases and 1 base respectively, with 7 bases between them. The CDR3 is 15 amino acids. CDR1 SGDLS and CDR2 YYNGEE come from the germline V gene. The CDR3 protein is CASSVDGGNTGELFF. The DNA of the CDR3 is TGTGCCAGCAGCGTAGACGGGGGGAACACCGGGGAGCTGTTTTTT.

This clonotype has ten or more counts. This chain joins TRBV12-3 or TRBV12-4 and TRBJ2-3, with TRBD1 matching over 8 bases. J was trimmed by 5 bases and V by 3 bases; bases with no gene match: 4. The CDR3 covers 14 residues. The CDR3 reads CASSFLQGGDTQYF. In DNA, the CDR3 is TGTGCCAGCAGTTTTCTACAGGGGGGAGATACGCAGTATTTT.

The chain recombines TRBV18 with TRBJ1-1, with no clear D. This CDR3 has 13 amino acids. CDR1 and CDR2 from the germline V gene are KGHSH and LQKENI. Trimming took off 0 bases at V and 7 bases at J, with 9 bases between the two ends. CDR3 nucleotides: TGTGCCAGCTCACCACCCCCAGTTCGTGAAGCTTTCTTT. Its protein is CASSPPPVREAFF. Full variable domain (outside the CDR3, taken from reference TRBV18 and TRBJ1-1): NAGVMQNPRHLVRRRGQEARLRCSPMKGHSHVYWYRQLPEEGLKFMVYLQKENIIDESGMPKERFSAEFPKEGPSILRIQQVVRGDSAAYFCASSPPPVREAFFGQGTRLTVV.

Concerning this clonotype itself: A much larger clone differs from this one at a single base, so this may be a read error. The V call is TRBV20-1, the J call TRBJ2-7; perhaps TRBD2 as D (5 bases). The germline CDR1 and CDR2 sequences are DFQATT and SNEGSKA (reference sequence). CDR3 length: 12 residues. CDR3 sequence reads: CGARLRTGEQYF. The DNA of the CDR3 is TGCGGTGCTAGACTCCGGACTGGGGAGCAGTACTTC.

Regarding this clonotype: One end of the junction fails to match germline, which may point to a read error. The chain is built from TRBV7-2 and TRBJ2-7; 15 bases fit TRBD2. The CDR3 totals 18 residues. Germline CDR1 and CDR2: SGHTA and FQGNSA. The CDR3 DNA reads as TGTGCCAGCAGCCCCTTGGGACTAGCGGGGGGTAATACCTACGGGCAGTACTTC. This codes for CASSPLGLAGGNTYGQYF.

The sample holds many counts of this clonotype. The gene calls are TRBV6-2 or TRBV6-3 and TRBJ2-7; no clear D gene. The CDR3 has 12 residues. V was cut by 6 bases and J by 0 bases, with 6 bases left in between. CDR1 is MNHEY, CDR2 SVGEGT, per germline. CDR3 sequence reads: CASSRSSYEQYF. DNA for the CDR3: TGTGCCAGCAGCCGAAGCTCCTACGAGCAGTACTTC.